This T cell receptor beta chain was sequenced during a study of cytomegalovirus exposure and HLA in healthy donors. The study's findings and limits: Sequencing probably produced one cluster of sequence variants that were highly shared. Prediction of most subjects' HLA-A and HLA-B alleles by TCR beta sequences was reportedly accurate. Cytomegalovirus association was assigned to approximately 160 TCR beta chains.

The PCR ran on 60 Vbeta and 13 Jbeta primers. TCRdb's copy holds only in-frame clones and misses some; the assay was immunoSEQ multiplex PCR. The profile shows roughly 130,000 clones, around 80% of them singletons. This CDR3 contains 14 residues. Per germline, CDR1 MNHEY and CDR2 SVGAGI. Trimming at V came to 5 bases and at J to 3 bases, leaving 4 bases not matched to a gene. On this clone: Its matching antigen is unknown.

The chain links TRBV6-5 to TRBJ2-3, with 8 nucleotides matching TRBD2. The sequence was obtained from a man aged 18 to 29 in good health and CMV-seronegative. The sequenced sample was PBMCs. The CDR3 DNA sequence: TGTGCCAGCAGTACCGGACTAGCTACAGATACGCAGTATTTT. Amino acids: CASSTGLATDTQYF.